This section outlines one T cell receptor (beta chain) sequence together with its context. Its antigen is currently not known. There are no base qualities to consult, and no much larger clone falls within one base. This record comes from a study of blood T cell repertoires in COVID-19 (dated by TCRdb to about 2020). About the investigation overall: Collaborator samples came from the United States, Italy and Spain and covered acute and convalescent phases of COVID-19. A freely available public database, intended as a resource for researchers studying the immune response to SARS-CoV-2, is where the repertoires were released. The prospective study material was composed of cDNA or gDNA derived from T cells, B-cell-depleted T cells, or PBMCs. The sample metadata nearly always contained a de-identified subject ID, COVID-19 status, age in years and sex. Samples were obtained from the ongoing ImmuneRACE study (first 160 participants) and from over 1,000 subjects provided by 6 global collaborators. The dataset comprised deeply sampled blood TCRbeta repertoires from subjects exposed to, actively infected with, or recovered from COVID-19. Where HLA class I and class II types were available, the types were taken from metadata supplied by the sample provider, not from assay-based typing. General study outcomes and caveats: The quantity of clinical and demographic metadata differed by source and by participant and was supplied without curation.

Whole blood was collected in K2EDTA tubes by collaborating institutions according to the institutions' own protocols. For TCRbeta analysis, collaborator samples were shipped as frozen whole blood, as isolated PBMCs, or as DNA extracted from either sample type. The CDR3 covers 15 residues, taking in both the cysteine and the phenylalanine. The read is trimmed to its CDR3 DNA, 45 bases read in frame from base 1. The germline V gene (reference sequence) gives CDR1 as LGHDT and CDR2 as YNNKEL. V is pruned by 3 bases and J by 3 bases, leaving 6 bases of the junction without a gene match. The immunoSEQ Assay, a bias-controlled multiplex PCR, was used to amplify TCRbeta CDR3 regions from genomic DNA. Under the source paper's analysis protocol: The number of nucleated cells in each sample was estimated from the amplification of reference gene primers within the assay. To quantify the absolute abundance of each unique TCRbeta CDR3 rearrangement, sequence reads were collapsed and filtered. For each sample, productive Simpson clonality was calculated as the square root of Simpson's diversity index across productive rearrangements. This is the immuneACCESS table as TCRdb keeps it, with only in-frame sequences that have V and J called. A part of the clones is gone; compared with another copy, unresolved V genes explain less than half, and the rest is unexplained. The V and J calls and the clone size are those of that table, but D and trimming were determined from the DNA. This sample holds about 130,000 clones; roughly 83% were observed only once. In total, the top ten clones hold around 37% of the sample.

The chain is made from TRBV3-1 (or the pseudogene TRBV3-2) and TRBJ1-2, with 8 bases aligning to TRBD1. Sequencing input: peripheral blood. The receptor was isolated from a man aged 35 to 55 with active or convalescent COVID-19. This receptor carries the CDR3 CASSHSDRGYYGYTF. The nucleotides are TGTGCCAGCAGCCACTCCGACAGGGGATACTATGGCTACACCTTC.